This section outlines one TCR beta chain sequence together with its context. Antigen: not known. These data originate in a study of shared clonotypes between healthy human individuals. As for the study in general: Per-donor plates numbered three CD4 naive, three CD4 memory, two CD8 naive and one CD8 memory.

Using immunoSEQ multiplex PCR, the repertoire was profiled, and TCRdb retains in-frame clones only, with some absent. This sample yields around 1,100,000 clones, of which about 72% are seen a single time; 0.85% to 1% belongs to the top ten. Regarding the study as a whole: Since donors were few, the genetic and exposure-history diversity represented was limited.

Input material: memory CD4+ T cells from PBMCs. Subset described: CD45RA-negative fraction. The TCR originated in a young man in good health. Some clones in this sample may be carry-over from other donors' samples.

CDR3 bases: TGCGCCAGCAGCCGCGGTTTAAGACAGCCCCAGCATTTT. It encodes CASSRGLRQPQHF. This sequence joins TRBV4-3 and TRBJ1-5, with no clear D. Germline CDR1 is LGHNA and CDR2 is YSLEER. V dropped 4 bases and J dropped 7 bases, with 11 bases sitting between them. This CDR3 is 13 amino acids long.